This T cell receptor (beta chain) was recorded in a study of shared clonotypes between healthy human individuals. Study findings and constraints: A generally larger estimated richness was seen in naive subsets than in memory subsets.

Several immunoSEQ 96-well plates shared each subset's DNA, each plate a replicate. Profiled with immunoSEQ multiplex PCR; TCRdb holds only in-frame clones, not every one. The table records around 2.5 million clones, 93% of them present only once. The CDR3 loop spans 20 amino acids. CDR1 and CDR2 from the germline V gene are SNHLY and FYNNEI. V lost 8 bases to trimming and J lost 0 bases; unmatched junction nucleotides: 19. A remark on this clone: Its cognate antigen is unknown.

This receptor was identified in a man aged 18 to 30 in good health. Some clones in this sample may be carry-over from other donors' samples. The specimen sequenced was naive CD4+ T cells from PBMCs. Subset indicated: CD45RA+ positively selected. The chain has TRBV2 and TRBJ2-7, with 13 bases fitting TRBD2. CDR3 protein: CASLGPVGTSGGGGSYEQYF. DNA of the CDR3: TGTGCCAGCCTGGGTCCGGTCGGAACTAGCGGGGGGGGTGGCTCCTACGAGCAGTACTTC.